This entry lists 10 T cell receptor beta chains sequenced from one sample in a study of blood T cell repertoires in COVID-19. The method was immunoSEQ multiplex PCR; TCRdb's version includes in-frame clones alone and lacks a portion of them. The table lists approximately 92,000 clones, 72% of them singletons. Sequencing was performed on peripheral blood. Source of these receptors: a woman aged 60-70 years in a cohort sampled during active or convalescent COVID-19.

The genes are TRBV7-9 and TRBJ1-4; D call uncertain. There are 16 residues in the CDR3. Germline assignment: CDR1 SEHNR and CDR2 FQNEAQ (reference sequence). V lost 1 base to trimming and J lost 0 bases, with 9 bases between them. The CDR3 loop reads CASSLVPFATNEKLFF. The CDR3 DNA sequence: TGTGCCAGCAGCTTAGTTCCCTTTGCAACTAATGAAAAACTGTTTTTT.

This chain links TRBV28 with TRBJ1-1; perhaps TRBD1 as D (5 bases). V was trimmed by 6 bases and J by 4 bases, leaving 15 bases between them. CDR1 MDHEN and CDR2 SYDVKM come from the germline V gene. This CDR3 has 14 amino acids. This chain's CDR3 is CASRSTGPFTEAFF. The CDR3 DNA follows: TGTGCCAGCAGAAGTACAGGCCCTTTCACTGAAGCTTTCTTT.

V usage is TRBV6-2 or TRBV6-3 and J usage is TRBJ1-5; 9 nucleotides line up with TRBD1. The CDR3 runs 15 residues. Germline values: CDR1 MNHEY, CDR2 SVGEGT. Trimming cost V 4 bases and J 3 bases; bases outside gene matches: 4. Here the CDR3 DNA reads TGTGCCAGCAGTTCCGGACAGGGGATCAATCAGCCCCAGCATTTT. Translated, it gives CASSSGQGINQPQHF.

This clone was seen once. This sample also contains other DNA sequences that code for the same CDR3. V is TRBV19 and J is TRBJ1-3; 7 bases map to TRBD1. Germline V CDR1 and CDR2: LNHDA, SQIVND (reference sequence). The CDR3 sequence is 14 residues long. V was clipped by 5 bases and J by 3 bases; unmatched bases: 4. The chain's CDR3 is CASSPGQLGNTIYF. CDR3 bases: TGTGCCAGTAGTCCGGGACAGCTTGGAAACACCATATATTTT.

The sample holds a few counts of this clone. V is TRBV9 and J is TRBJ1-5, with D maybe TRBD1 (5 bases). Looked up from germline, CDR1 is SGDLS and CDR2 is YYNGEE. V gave up 0 bases and J gave up 7 bases, with 17 bases separating them. CDR3 length equals 16 residues. CDR3 sequence: CASSVGVGGVGQPQHF. CDR3 DNA: TGTGCCAGCAGCGTAGGGGTCGGAGGGGTGGGACAGCCCCAGCATTTT.

This chain links TRBV6-6 with TRBJ2-1, with TRBD2 as a possible D gene (6 bases). V shed 2 bases and J shed 0 bases, with 11 bases lying between them. CDR1 and CDR2 (germline): MNHNY, SVGAGI (reference sequence). The CDR3 sequence is 16 residues long. The CDR3 nucleotides read TGTGCCAGCAGTTACGGGGGGATGAGCTCCTACAATGAGCAGTTCTTC. It codes for CASSYGGMSSYNEQFF.

In DNA, the CDR3 is TGTGCCAGTAGTACCAGACAGGGGGCTGAAGCTTTCTTT. This gives the protein CASSTRQGAEAFF. The chain couples TRBV19 to TRBJ1-1, with TRBD1 matching 9 bases. V gave up 4 bases and J gave up 6 bases; unmatched junction bases: 3. CDR1 is LNHDA, CDR2 SQIVND, per germline (reference sequence). CDR3 length: 13 amino acids.

The chain links TRBV2 to TRBJ2-1; D is undetermined. This CDR3 contains 15 residues. Between the trimmed V and J ends, which lost 4 bases and 0 bases, there was a span of 10 bases. Germline CDR1 and CDR2: SNHLY and FYNNEI. CDR3 residues: CASSVDSPSYNEQFF. In DNA form, the CDR3 reads TGTGCCAGCAGTGTGGATAGCCCCTCCTACAATGAGCAGTTCTTC.

This sequence joins TRBV7-2 and TRBJ2-1; 10 positions match TRBD2. Trimming took 3 bases from V and 8 from J; bases not matched to a gene: 7. The CDR3 is 15 amino acids. Germline assignment: CDR1 SGHTA and CDR2 FQGNSA. CDR3 loop: CASSLAGTSVYEQFF. The DNA for the CDR3 is TGTGCCAGCAGCTTGGCCGGGACTAGCGTGTATGAGCAGTTCTTC.

This clone was seen once. The rearrangement uses TRBV7-9 and TRBJ1-1; 8 bases fit TRBD1. Germline CDR1 and CDR2: SEHNR and FQNEAQ (reference sequence). The CDR3 loop spans 15 amino acids. The trim removed 1 base at V and 5 bases at J, leaving 6 bases unmatched. The CDR3 reads CASSLGQGARTEAFF. In DNA form, the CDR3 reads TGTGCCAGCAGCTTAGGGCAGGGGGCGCGGACTGAAGCTTTCTTT.